This T cell receptor beta chain stems from a study of T cells in Graves' hyperthyroidism and ophthalmopathy. Broader study findings: The model predicted ophthalmopathy a median approximately seven months before onset.

RNA transcripts gave rise to amplified TCR beta CDR3 regions. During a first-round RT-PCR of the TCR CDR3, the HTBI primer set was used. TCRdb itself ran the multiplex PCR reads through MiXCR, one entry per CDR3 protein. The sample lists about 350,000 distinct CDR3 sequences, approximately 19% occurring once. This clonotype was observed at least ten times. Its antigen remains unknown. Participants, patients aged 18 to 65, had newly diagnosed hyperthyroidism with a duration under 2 months. Lactation, pregnancy, other autoimmune disease or uncontrolled infection excluded patients. Using around 10 ml of fresh peripheral blood, PBMCs were prepared. V lost 6 bases to trimming and J lost 1 base, with 9 bases between them. This CDR3 is built from 13 residues. Germline assignment: CDR1 WNHNN and CDR2 SYGVQD (reference sequence).

This TCR was sampled from a woman between 18 and 29 years old with Graves' hyperthyroidism. The chain has TRBV10-1 and TRBJ1-1; D ambiguous. Sequencing used blood. The CDR3 sequence is CASRKSRNTEAFF. The CDR3 DNA follows: TGCGCCAGCAGAAAATCCAGGAACACTGAAGCTTTCTTT.